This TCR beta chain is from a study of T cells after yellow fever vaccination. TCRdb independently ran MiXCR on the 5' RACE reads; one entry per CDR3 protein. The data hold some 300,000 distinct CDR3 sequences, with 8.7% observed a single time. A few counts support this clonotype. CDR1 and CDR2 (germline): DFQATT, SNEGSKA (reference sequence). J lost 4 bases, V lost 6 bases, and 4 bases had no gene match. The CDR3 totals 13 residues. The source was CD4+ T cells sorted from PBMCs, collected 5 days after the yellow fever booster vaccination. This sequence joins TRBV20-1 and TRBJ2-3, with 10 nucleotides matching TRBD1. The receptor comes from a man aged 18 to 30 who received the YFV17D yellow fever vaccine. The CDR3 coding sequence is TGCAGTGCCGAGGACAGGGGGGCAGATACGCAGTATTTT. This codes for CSAEDRGADTQYF.